This TCR beta chain was recorded in a study of T-cell memory formation after mild COVID-19. This clonotype was seen only a few times. Using constant-segment primers, 5'RACE produced TCR alpha and TCR beta cDNA libraries carrying sample barcodes and UMIs. TCRdb used MiXCR to reprocess the 5' RACE reads, holding one entry per CDR3 protein. The repertoire holds 350,000 to 550,000 distinct CDR3 sequences, with 18% as singletons. This TCR was sampled from a man in his late teens or twenties who had mild COVID-19 (a few samples of this study predate the infection). Cell type and time point are not known. Sequencing input: PBMCs or a T cell subset sorted from them (not recorded which).

DNA of the CDR3: TGTGCCAGCGGCCCGCACACCGGGGAGCTGTTTTTT. Its protein is CASGPHTGELFF. The chain links TRBV27 to TRBJ2-2; D remains ambiguous. CDR3 length: 12 amino acids. Germline V CDR1 and CDR2: MNHEY, SMNVEV (reference sequence). With 8 bases removed from V and 3 bases from J, the gap between germline ends came to 7 bases.